The 27 T cell receptor beta chains below all came from one sample that was sequenced in a study of T cell responses to AZD1222 COVID-19 vaccine. Here immunoSEQ multiplex PCR was the method, and the copy in TCRdb shows in-frame clones only, minus some. The table shows tens of thousands of clones, with around 85% occurring only once. The sample here was peripheral blood, taken 28 days after the second AZD1222 dose. Source of these receptors: an adult who received the AZD1222 COVID-19 vaccine.

This clone has only a few counts. The genes are TRBV3-1 (or the pseudogene TRBV3-2) and TRBJ1-6, with D possibly matching TRBD1 (6 bases). The CDR3 has 13 residues. The germline gives CDR1 LGHDT, CDR2 YNNKEL (reference sequence). Trimming removed 6 bases from V and 6 bases from J, with 9 bases in between. CDR3 protein: CASRDRSNSPLHF. CDR3 bases: TGTGCCAGCAGAGACAGGAGTAATTCACCCCTCCACTTT.

The CDR3 coding sequence is TGTGCCTGGGCTGACAGCGCGATGTTAGAGCAGTTCTTC. Translated, it gives CAWADSAMLEQFF. This chain connects TRBV30 to TRBJ2-1; possible D gene TRBD1, 5 bases. Germline CDR1 is GTSNPN and CDR2 is SVGIG (reference sequence). Trimming left V 5 bases short and J 10 bases short, with 18 bases between. The CDR3 consists of 13 residues.

The CDR3 DNA follows: TGCGCCAGCAGCTTGGGGACAGGGAAAGAGACCCAGTACTTC. Encoded protein: CASSLGTGKETQYF. The V call is TRBV5-1, the J call TRBJ2-5, with 8 nucleotides matching TRBD1. The CDR3 sequence is 14 residues long. Germline V lookup: CDR1 SGHRS, CDR2 YFSETQ. V lost 0 bases and J lost 3; bases outside the gene matches: 1.

This chain joins TRBV27 and TRBJ1-2; the D gene is possibly TRBD1 (6 bases). Trimming cost V 3 bases and J 7 bases, with 12 bases left between them. This CDR3 contains 13 residues. In germline, CDR1 is MNHEY, CDR2 SMNVEV (reference sequence). In nucleotides, the CDR3 is TGTGCCAGCAGTTTCCACGGGACATTTGGCTACACCTTC. It yields the protein CASSFHGTFGYTF.

This rearrangement joins TRBV30 to TRBJ1-1; D ambiguous. The V end was cut by 8 bases, the J end by 8 bases, with 18 bases between. The CDR3 totals 12 residues. The germline CDR1 and CDR2 sequences are GTSNPN and SVGIG (reference sequence). Here the CDR3 reads CAAGLGAGEAFF. CDR3 sequence (DNA): TGTGCCGCCGGGTTGGGAGCGGGCGAAGCTTTCTTT.

The V call is TRBV6-5, the J call TRBJ2-2, with D possibly TRBD1 on 6 matching bases. The CDR3 sequence is 16 residues long. The ends were cut back, 2 bases at V and 5 bases at J, with 15 bases in the middle. Germline loops: CDR1 MNHEY, CDR2 SVGAGI. CDR3 bases: TGTGCCAGCAGTTACGCTGGACAGAGAGGAACCGGGGAGCTGTTTTTT. The encoded protein is CASSYAGQRGTGELFF.

The V call is TRBV5-1, the J call TRBJ2-7, with a weak D call TRBD1 (6 bases). CDR1 is SGHRS and CDR2 is YFSETQ in the germline V gene. CDR3 size: 14 residues. V was clipped by 3 bases and J by 5 bases, with 15 bases between them. The CDR3 nucleotides are TGCGCCAGCAGCTCAACTGCAGGGGCGAACGAGCAGTACTTC. Protein product: CASSSTAGANEQYF.

The chain combines TRBV4-3 with TRBJ1-6, with TRBD1 identical over 7 bases. Germline V gene data show CDR1 as LGHNA and CDR2 as YSLEER. V was pared by 4 bases and J by 9 bases, with 3 bases of the junction left unmatched. The CDR3 is made up of 13 amino acids. The CDR3 DNA reads TGCGCCAGCAGCCCGGGACAGAGTTCACCCCTCCACTTT. Translating it yields CASSPGQSSPLHF.

This clone was recorded a few times. The V call is TRBV9, the J call TRBJ2-7, with D maybe TRBD2 (5 bases). This CDR3 has 14 amino acids. Germline V gene lookup returns CDR1 SGDLS and CDR2 YYNGEE. V lost 0 bases to trimming and J lost 2 bases, with 9 bases between them. The CDR3 region is CASSVGILAYEQYF. In nucleotides, the CDR3 is TGTGCCAGCAGCGTAGGAATACTAGCCTACGAGCAGTACTTC.

This chain links TRBV29-1 with TRBJ1-2; perhaps TRBD1 as D (5 bases). This CDR3 spans 13 amino acids. The germline V gene encodes CDR1 SQVTM and CDR2 ANQGSEA. Trimming removed 5 bases at V and 2 bases at J, with 12 bases between. CDR3 region: CSVTGQANYGYTF. CDR3 sequence (DNA): TGCAGCGTTACGGGGCAGGCCAACTATGGCTACACCTTC. The complete variable domain, with remaining parts taken from reference TRBV29-1 and TRBJ1-2, reads SAVISQKPSRDICQRGTSLTIQCQVDSQVTMMFWYRQQPGQSLTLIATANQGSEATYESGFVIDKFPISRPNLTFSTLTVSNMSPEDSSIYLCSVTGQANYGYTFGSGTRLTVV.

This sequence joins TRBV29-1 and TRBJ2-2; D possibly matches TRBD1 or TRBD2 (7 bases each). Germline values: CDR1 SQVTM, CDR2 ANQGSEA. Trimming stripped 4 bases from V and 9 bases from J, with 18 bases between. The length of the CDR3 is 14 residues. Here the CDR3 DNA reads TGCAGCGTTGTCTGGCAGGGGGGGGGCTGGGAGCTGTTTTTT. It yields the protein CSVVWQGGGWELFF.

This clone was found once. This chain joins TRBV7-9 and TRBJ1-3; D not certain. CDR3 length: 17 residues. CDR1 and CDR2 from the germline V gene are SEHNR and FQNEAQ (reference sequence). V gave up 1 base and J gave up 0 bases, with 13 bases separating them. In DNA, the CDR3 is TGTGCCAGCAGCTTAGGGCGCCGGTTACGCTCTGGAAACACCATATATTTT. Translating it yields CASSLGRRLRSGNTIYF. The whole variable domain, filled in from reference TRBV7-9 and TRBJ1-3, reads DTGVSQNPRHKITKRGQNVTFRCDPISEHNRLYWYRQTLGQGPEFLTYFQNEAQLEKSRLLSDRFSAERPKGSFSTLEIQRTEQGDSAMYLCASSLGRRLRSGNTIYFGEGSWLTVV.

This clone appeared once. The rearrangement links TRBV5-6 to TRBJ2-1; tentative D call: TRBD1 (6 bases). Trimming shortened V by 4 bases and J by 0 bases, and 14 bases separated the two germline ends. The CDR3 is made up of 16 amino acids. Germline V gene data show CDR1 as SGHDT and CDR2 as YYEEEE. CDR3 in amino acids: CASSAGQLSSYNEQFF. As DNA, the CDR3 is TGTGCCAGCAGCGCCGGACAGCTAAGCTCCTACAATGAGCAGTTCTTC.

This clone was observed once. The chain couples TRBV2 to TRBJ2-7; 8 bases are a match to TRBD2. The germline V gene has CDR1 SNHLY and CDR2 FYNNEI. V was clipped by 6 bases and J by 6 bases; unmatched bases: 13. This CDR3 comprises 15 residues. The DNA for the CDR3 is TGTGCCAGCAGCGAAATGCCTAGCGGGCTGGGCGAGCAGTACTTC. The encoded protein is CASSEMPSGLGEQYF.

The chain links TRBV28 to TRBJ1-3, with TRBD1 identical over 9 bases. Germline CDR1 MDHEN, CDR2 SYDVKM. The CDR3 extends over 15 amino acids. The trim removed 3 bases at V and 11 bases at J, leaving 11 bases unmatched. In DNA, the CDR3 is TGTGCCAGCAGTTTGAATCCCGGGACAGGGCTCGCCATATATTTT. Translation: CASSLNPGTGLAIYF.

The chain has TRBV25-1 and TRBJ2-1; 10 bases agree with TRBD2. With 7 bases clipped from V and 0 bases from J, the junction kept 3 bases outside the gene matches. CDR1 is MGHDK, CDR2 SYGVNS, per germline. The CDR3 extends over 15 amino acids. CDR3 protein: CASTSSGSSYNEQFF. The CDR3 coding sequence is TGTGCCAGCACCTCTAGCGGGAGCTCCTACAATGAGCAGTTCTTC.

The V call is TRBV28, the J call TRBJ2-7, with TRBD2 identical over 11 bases. The CDR3 spans 15 residues. Germline trimming cut 3 bases from V and 3 bases from J; bases unmatched to any gene: 4. Germline lookup yields CDR1 MDHEN and CDR2 SYDVKM. The DNA of the CDR3 is TGTGCCAGCAGTTTCCCGGGACTAGCGGACTACGAGCAGTACTTC. Amino acid sequence: CASSFPGLADYEQYF.

This clone was counted between two and nine times. The chain carries TRBV6-5 and TRBJ1-6; 8 bases are shared with TRBD1. Germline lookup yields CDR1 MNHEY and CDR2 SVGAGI. V lost 6 bases, J lost 10 bases, and 11 bases stayed unmatched. The CDR3 covers 15 residues. In nucleotides, the CDR3 is TGTGCCAGCAGAAGTCCCGGACAGGGTGGGTCACCCCTCCACTTT. It encodes CASRSPGQGGSPLHF.

The rearrangement links TRBV19 to TRBJ2-3, with 7 bases lining up with TRBD2. CDR1 and CDR2 from the germline V gene are LNHDA and SQIVND (reference sequence). The V segment lost 4 bases and the J segment 2 bases; nucleotides outside the gene matches: 3. The CDR3 covers 14 residues. CDR3 in amino acids: CASSTSGPTDTQYF. In DNA form, the CDR3 reads TGTGCCAGTAGTACTAGCGGACCCACAGATACGCAGTATTTT. The whole variable domain, filled in from reference TRBV19 and TRBJ2-3, reads DGGITQSPKYLFRKEGQNVTLSCEQNLNHDAMYWYRQDPGQGLRLIYYSQIVNDFQKGDIAEGYSVSREKKESFPLTVTSAQKNPTAFYLCASSTSGPTDTQYFGPGTRLTVL.

The V call is TRBV29-1, the J call TRBJ1-1; the match to TRBD1 covers 8 bases. The CDR3 has 13 residues. Trimming cost V 3 bases and J 3 bases; bases outside gene matches: 3. Germline CDR1 reads SQVTM; CDR2 reads ANQGSEA. CDR3: CSVELQGDTEAFF. As DNA, the CDR3 is TGCAGCGTTGAGCTACAGGGGGACACTGAAGCTTTCTTT.

V gene TRBV15 combines with J gene TRBJ2-4, with a weak D call TRBD1 (7 bases). This CDR3 spans 15 amino acids. Trimming shortened V by 1 base and J by 9 bases, and 16 bases separated the two germline ends. Per germline, CDR1 LNHNV and CDR2 YYDKDF (reference sequence). CDR3 bases: TGTGCCACCAGCAGAGCCCAGGGGGACGGGGGCATTCAGTACTTC. Translation gives CATSRAQGDGGIQYF.

The V gene is TRBV7-3, the J gene TRBJ2-2; D possibly uses TRBD1 or TRBD2 (5 bases each). This CDR3 has 15 amino acids. Germline values: CDR1 SGHTA, CDR2 FQGTGA. Between the trimmed V and J ends, which lost 5 bases and 3 bases, there was a span of 13 bases. Written as DNA, the CDR3 is TGTGCCAGCAGCCCTAGAGGGGCGGACACCGGGGAGCTGTTTTTT. It yields the protein CASSPRGADTGELFF.

The J gene is TRBJ2-5, the V gene TRBV9; a possible D gene is TRBD2 (6 bases). V was clipped by 4 bases and J by 0 bases, with 13 bases between them. The CDR3 totals 15 residues. Germline CDR1 is SGDLS and CDR2 is YYNGEE. The CDR3 spells CASSPSAGYQETQYF. CDR3 bases: TGTGCCAGCAGCCCTAGCGCAGGCTACCAAGAGACCCAGTACTTC.

The chain couples TRBV7-2 to TRBJ2-7; tentatively, D is TRBD2 (7 bases). The CDR3 loop spans 16 amino acids. Between the trimmed V and J ends, which lost 1 base and 3 bases, there was a span of 16 bases. Germline V gene data show CDR1 as SGHTA and CDR2 as FQGNSA. The CDR3 is CASSLVGKRGGYEQYF. The DNA of the CDR3 is TGTGCCAGCAGCTTAGTAGGCAAGAGGGGGGGCTACGAGCAGTACTTC.

The chain employs TRBV10-3 and TRBJ1-1, with D maybe TRBD1 (6 bases). Trimming removed 0 bases at V and 0 bases at J, with 11 bases between. The CDR3 consists of 16 residues. The germline V gene has CDR1 ENHRY and CDR2 SYGVKD. CDR3 sequence: CAISESGGLMNTEAFF. Written as DNA, the CDR3 is TGTGCCATCAGTGAGTCGGGGGGCCTCATGAACACTGAAGCTTTCTTT.

This chain uses TRBV28 with TRBJ1-6; D remains unclear. The CDR3 runs to 11 residues. Germline CDR1 is MDHEN and CDR2 is SYDVKM. V lost 3 bases and J lost 9, with 3 bases in between. The DNA of the CDR3 is TGTGCCAGCAGTTTCGGTTCACCCCTCCACTTT. It specifies CASSFGSPLHF.

The chain joins TRBV4-3 to TRBJ2-7; TRBD2 matches 8 bases. This CDR3 has 18 amino acids. Germline lookup yields CDR1 LGHNA and CDR2 YSLEER. V was clipped by 0 bases and J by 7 bases; unmatched bases: 17. The CDR3 here is CASSQEFPGVAGKGEQYF. The DNA of the CDR3 is TGCGCCAGCAGCCAAGAGTTCCCCGGGGTAGCGGGAAAAGGTGAGCAGTACTTC.